The text below deals with one T cell receptor (beta chain). Other DNA sequences in the sample encode the same CDR3. Original analysis: Nucleated cell counts were estimated from reference gene primer amplification. This table comes from immunoSEQ multiplex PCR, and its TCRdb copy is limited to in-frame clones, with some not included. V and J calls and clone size are as listed in that table; D and trimming were resolved from the DNA. The profile covers around 300,000 clones, with approximately 92% appearing a single time and 6% to 7% taken by the ten largest. These data originate in a study of blood T cell repertoires in COVID-19. Study overall: COVID-19 samples collected from the United States, Italy and Spain covered acute and convalescent phases.

The ends were cut back, 0 bases at V and 3 bases at J, with 10 bases in the middle. CDR3 size: 14 residues. Germline assignment: CDR1 SGHRS and CDR2 YFSETQ. The sequencing sample was made of peripheral blood. V usage is TRBV5-1 and J usage is TRBJ2-7; possibly TRBD1 for D (5 bases). The clonotype was recovered from a woman aged 25-40 years with COVID-19, enrolled during active disease. CDR3 nucleotides: TGCGCCAGCAGCTTGGGGCAGGGAAACTACGAGCAGTACTTC. Residues: CASSLGQGNYEQYF.